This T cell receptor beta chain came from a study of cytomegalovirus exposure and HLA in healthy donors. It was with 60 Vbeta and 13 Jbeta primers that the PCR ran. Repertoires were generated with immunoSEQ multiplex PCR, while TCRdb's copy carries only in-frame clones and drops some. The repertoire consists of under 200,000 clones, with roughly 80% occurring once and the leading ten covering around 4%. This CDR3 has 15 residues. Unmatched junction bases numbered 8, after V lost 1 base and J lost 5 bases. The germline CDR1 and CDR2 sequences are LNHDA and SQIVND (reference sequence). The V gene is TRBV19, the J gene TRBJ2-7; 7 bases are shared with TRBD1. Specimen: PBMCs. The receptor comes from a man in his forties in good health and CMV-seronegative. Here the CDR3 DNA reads TGTGCCAGTAGTATAGGACAGGGAATCCTCCACGAGCAGTACTTC. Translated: CASSIGQGILHEQYF.